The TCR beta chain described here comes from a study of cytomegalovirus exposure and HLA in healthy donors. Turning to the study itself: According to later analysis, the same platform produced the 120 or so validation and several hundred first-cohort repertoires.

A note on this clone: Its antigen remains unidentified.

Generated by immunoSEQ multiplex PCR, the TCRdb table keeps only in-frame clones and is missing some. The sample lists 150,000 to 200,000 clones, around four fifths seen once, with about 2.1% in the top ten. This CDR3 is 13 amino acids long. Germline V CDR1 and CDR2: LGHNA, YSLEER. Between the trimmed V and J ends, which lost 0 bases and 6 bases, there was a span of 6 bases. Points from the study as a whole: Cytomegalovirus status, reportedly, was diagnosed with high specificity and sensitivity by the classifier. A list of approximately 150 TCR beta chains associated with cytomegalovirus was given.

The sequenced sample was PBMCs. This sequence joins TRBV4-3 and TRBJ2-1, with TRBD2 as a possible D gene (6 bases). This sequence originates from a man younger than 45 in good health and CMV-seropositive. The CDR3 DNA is TGCGCCAGCAGCCAAGAGACTAGCAATGAGCAGTTCTTC. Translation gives CASSQETSNEQFF.